Listed below are T cell receptor beta chains from one sample, sequenced in a study of cytomegalovirus exposure and HLA in healthy donors. Clones were sequenced by immunoSEQ multiplex PCR, and TCRdb holds only the in-frame ones, with some missing. The sample lists under 110,000 clones, 71% seen once, with roughly 3% in the top ten. Sequencing input: PBMCs. The receptors come from a female donor in good health and CMV-seronegative. Each CDR3 is given with its conserved first and last residue. D genes are given only for firm matches. Clone size is shown for a subset of rows, as once, few, many or a class of expanded clone.

D,V,J,size,CDR3,DNA
NA,TRBV5-1,TRBJ2-1,NA,CASSLEQVNNEQFF,TGCGCCAGCAGCTTGGAGCAAGTGAACAATGAGCAGTTCTTC
TRBD1,TRBV4-1,TRBJ2-1,NA,CASSLRDRGLDEQFF,TGCGCCAGCAGCCTCCGGGACAGGGGGCTCGATGAGCAGTTCTTC
TRBD2,TRBV7-9,TRBJ2-1,NA,CASSRASGPYNEQFF,TGTGCCAGCAGCCGCGCTAGCGGCCCTTACAATGAGCAGTTCTTC
TRBD1,TRBV9,TRBJ1-4,NA,CASSVAGTGGEKLFF,TGTGCCAGCAGCGTAGCCGGGACAGGGGGTGAAAAACTGTTTTTT
TRBD1,TRBV2,TRBJ1-2,NA,CASRGGTGVNYGYTF,TGTGCCAGCAGGGGCGGGACAGGAGTTAACTATGGCTACACCTTC
NA,TRBV6-1,TRBJ2-1,NA,CASSARTAGNEQFF,TGTGCCAGCAGTGCTCGGACCGCGGGCAATGAGCAGTTCTTC
TRBD2,TRBV2,TRBJ2-1,NA,CASKKLAGDNNEQFF,TGTGCCAGCAAGAAACTAGCGGGAGATAACAATGAGCAGTTCTTC
TRBD1,TRBV7-9,TRBJ2-7,once,CASSLGTGVYEQYF,TGTGCCAGCAGCTTAGGGACAGGGGTATACGAGCAGTACTTC
NA,TRBV10-1,TRBJ1-5,once,CASSVNGDQPQHF,TGCGCCAGCAGTGTTAACGGTGATCAGCCCCAGCATTTT
TRBD1,TRBV7-2,TRBJ1-2,few,CASSLVSGGLPYGYTF,TGTGCCAGCAGCTTAGTGTCAGGGGGCCTCCCCTATGGCTACACCTTC
NA,TRBV7-9,TRBJ1-1,NA,CASSSATGNTEAFF,TGTGCCAGCAGCTCGGCTACAGGGAACACTGAAGCTTTCTTT
NA,TRBV28,TRBJ1-1,once,CASSSSLLRTEAFF,TGTGCCAGCAGTTCCTCCCTTTTGCGCACTGAAGCTTTCTTT
TRBD1,TRBV28,TRBJ1-5,NA,CASSSPDRDQHF,TGTGCCAGCAGTTCCCCTGACAGGGACCAGCATTTT
NA,TRBV5-1,TRBJ1-1,NA,CASSITTGPNTEAFF,TGCGCCAGCAGCATTACCACAGGGCCCAACACTGAAGCTTTCTTT
NA,TRBV9,TRBJ1-4,few,CASSVDSGTRSEKLFF,TGTGCCAGCAGCGTAGATTCGGGTACGCGTAGTGAAAAACTGTTTTTT
TRBD2,TRBV7-8,TRBJ2-3,NA,CASSLVRGRGDTDTQYF,TGTGCCAGCAGCTTAGTCCGCGGGAGGGGTGACACAGATACGCAGTATTTT
NA,TRBV19,TRBJ1-5,few,CASSNTRDQPQHF,TGTGCCAGTAGTAACACGAGGGATCAGCCCCAGCATTTT